This TCR beta chain was captured in a study of blood T cell repertoires in COVID-19. Produced via immunoSEQ multiplex PCR; TCRdb's table is partial and in-frame only. The table has more than 250,000 clones, roughly 87% seen once. With 0 bases removed from V and 0 bases from J, the gap between germline ends came to 11 bases. Looked up from germline, CDR1 is SGHNT and CDR2 is YYREEE (reference sequence). CDR3 length: 16 amino acids. Participants came from fewer than 25 US areas, aged roughly 18 to 100 years. The clonotype originates from a woman aged 35 to 49 who had recovered from COVID-19. The rearrangement links TRBV5-4 to TRBJ2-3, with D unclear. Sample: PBMCs or T cells enriched from blood (not recorded which). The DNA for the CDR3 is TGTGCCAGCAGCTTGGGACCAGGCCCGAGCACAGATACGCAGTATTTT. The encoded protein is CASSLGPGPSTDTQYF. Full variable domain (missing parts from reference TRBV5-4 and TRBJ2-3): ETGVTQSPTHLIKTRGQQVTLRCSSQSGHNTVSWYQQALGQGPQFIFQYYREEENGRGNFPPRFSGLQFPNYSSELNVNALELDDSALYLCASSLGPGPSTDTQYFGPGTRLTVL.